A single sample is the source of the 16 T cell receptor beta chains below, sequenced in a study of cytomegalovirus exposure and HLA in healthy donors. The PCR was carried out with 60 Vbeta primers and 13 Jbeta primers. The repertoire was sequenced with immunoSEQ multiplex PCR; TCRdb's copy has only in-frame clones and lacks some. Of around 150,000 clones listed, approximately 76% are singletons. The specimen was PBMCs. These receptors all stem from a man in his fifties or sixties in good health and CMV-seronegative.

The chain combines TRBV7-2 with TRBJ2-7; TRBD2 matches 10 bases. The CDR3 runs 16 residues. Germline V gives CDR1 SGHTA, CDR2 FQGNSA. Unmatched junction bases numbered 10, after V lost 2 bases and J lost 6 bases. The CDR3 sequence is CASSLTPSGSQGEQYF. The CDR3 bases are TGTGCCAGCAGCTTAACTCCTAGCGGGAGTCAGGGCGAGCAGTACTTC.

The chain employs TRBV11-2 and TRBJ2-2; 8 bases align to TRBD2. The CDR3 runs to 15 residues. After removal of 1 base from V and 5 bases from J, the junction contained 3 bases not matched to a gene. Germline V lookup: CDR1 SGHAT, CDR2 FQNNGV. The CDR3 DNA sequence: TGTGCCAGCAGCTTAGTAGCGGGACAAACCGGGGAGCTGTTTTTT. Translation: CASSLVAGQTGELFF.

The V and J genes are TRBV7-3 and TRBJ1-1; no clear D gene. This CDR3 is 13 amino acids long. Germline loops: CDR1 SGHTA, CDR2 FQGTGA. The ends were cut back, 4 bases at V and 1 base at J, with 7 bases in the middle. CDR3 loop: CASSSLQNTEAFF. The DNA of the CDR3 is TGTGCCAGCAGCTCACTACAGAACACTGAAGCTTTCTTT.

This clone was seen a few times. The genes are TRBV5-5 and TRBJ2-1, with TRBD2 identical over 7 bases. Germline V gene data show CDR1 as SGHKS and CDR2 as YYEKEE (reference sequence). The junction had 11 bases not matched to a gene; V was cut back by 5 bases and J by 6 bases. This CDR3 has 15 residues. CDR3 loop: CASSRLLAETNEQFF. The CDR3 DNA follows: TGTGCCAGCAGTCGGCTGCTAGCGGAGACCAATGAGCAGTTCTTC.

V and J are TRBV6-6 and TRBJ2-6, with a weak D call TRBD1 (5 bases). The ends were cut back, 4 bases at V and 1 base at J, with 11 bases in the middle. Germline V CDR1 and CDR2: MNHNY, SVGAGI (reference sequence). The CDR3 has 16 residues. The CDR3 is CASSWGSASGANVLTF. Written as DNA, the CDR3 is TGTGCCAGCAGTTGGGGCAGTGCGTCTGGGGCCAACGTCCTGACTTTC.

The chain carries TRBV19 and TRBJ2-7; TRBD2 aligns across 13 bases. CDR1 and CDR2 from the germline V gene are LNHDA and SQIVND (reference sequence). After removal of 4 bases from V and 2 bases from J, the junction contained 5 bases not matched to a gene. The CDR3 has 16 amino acids. Written as DNA, the CDR3 is TGTGCCAGTAGTACAACCGGGACTAGCGGGACCTACGAGCAGTACTTC. Translated: CASSTTGTSGTYEQYF.

This clone turned up a few times. This rearrangement joins TRBV7-8 to TRBJ2-3; 7 bases are shared with TRBD2. The CDR3 covers 14 residues. Trimming cost V 0 bases and J 6 bases; bases outside gene matches: 3. Per germline, CDR1 SGHVS and CDR2 FQNEAQ. CDR3 in amino acids: CASSLAWTRDTQYF. The CDR3 nucleotides are TGTGCCAGCAGCTTAGCTTGGACTAGGGATACGCAGTATTTT.

V usage is TRBV11-2 and J usage is TRBJ2-7; a weak D match, TRBD1 (6 bases). Germline lookup yields CDR1 SGHAT and CDR2 FQNNGV. This CDR3 is built from 15 residues. V was clipped by 5 bases and J by 3 bases, with 17 bases between them. CDR3 bases: TGTGCCAGCAGCCCGCGGGCAGGGGTGAGCTACGAGCAGTACTTC. Encoded protein: CASSPRAGVSYEQYF.

The chain uses TRBV28 and TRBJ1-1; no reliable D call. The germline CDR1 and CDR2 sequences are MDHEN and SYDVKM. Trimming left V 4 bases short and J 12 bases short, with 15 bases between. The CDR3 length is 12 residues. DNA of the CDR3: TGTGCCAGCAGTTATGAGGAGAGGCCTTCTTTCTTT. Translated: CASSYEERPSFF.

V and J are TRBV6-6 and TRBJ1-5; 7 nucleotides align to TRBD1. V lost 4 bases, J lost 2 bases, and 8 bases stayed unmatched. The CDR3 length is 16 residues. Per the germline V gene, CDR1 is MNHNY and CDR2 is SVGAGI (reference sequence). The CDR3 protein is CASSFAGGTGNQPQHF. The CDR3 DNA sequence: TGTGCCAGCAGTTTCGCAGGGGGGACGGGCAATCAGCCCCAGCATTTT.

This clone has only a few counts. The chain has TRBV10-1 and TRBJ2-6, with D possibly matching TRBD1 (5 bases). The CDR3 contains 14 residues. Germline V gene sequence: CDR1 WNHNN, CDR2 SYGVQD (reference sequence). Trimming removed 3 bases at V and 3 bases at J, with 6 bases between. CDR3 sequence: CASSDRVGANVLTF. CDR3 nucleotides: TGCGCCAGCAGTGACAGGGTTGGGGCCAACGTCCTGACTTTC.

The V gene is TRBV14, the J gene TRBJ2-1; 7 bases map to TRBD2. CDR1 and CDR2 from the germline V gene are SGHDN and FVKESK. The CDR3 is 16 residues long. With 4 bases clipped from V and 2 bases from J, the junction kept 8 bases outside the gene matches. CDR3 nucleotides: TGTGCCAGCAGCCTGATCGCGGGAGTGGCCTACAATGAGCAGTTCTTC. Protein: CASSLIAGVAYNEQFF.

This clone was observed a few times. J is TRBJ2-7 and V is TRBV5-1; TRBD1 matches 8 bases. The CDR3 is made up of 16 amino acids. Germline CDR1 is SGHRS and CDR2 is YFSETQ. V dropped 3 bases and J dropped 3; count of bases not matched to a gene: 11. The DNA of the CDR3 is TGCGCCAGCAGCTGGACCGAAACAGGGGGATACTACGAGCAGTACTTC. It encodes CASSWTETGGYYEQYF.

The chain uses TRBV5-5 and TRBJ2-3, with D unresolved. The germline V gene has CDR1 SGHKS and CDR2 YYEKEE (reference sequence). CDR3 size: 13 residues. With 4 bases removed from V and 6 bases from J, the gap between germline ends came to 12 bases. The CDR3 coding sequence is TGTGCCAGCAGCCTACGGCCAGCGGATACGCAGTATTTT. As protein: CASSLRPADTQYF. Variable domain in full (rest from reference TRBV5-5 and TRBJ2-3): DAGVTQSPTHLIKTRGQQVTLRCSPISGHKSVSWYQQVLGQGPQFIFQYYEKEERGRGNFPDRFSARQFPNYSSELNVNALLLGDSALYLCASSLRPADTQYFGPGTRLTVL.

The rearrangement links TRBV28 to TRBJ2-7; 10 bases are a match to TRBD1. V dropped 4 bases and J dropped 3; count of bases not matched to a gene: 12. This CDR3 contains 17 residues. Per germline, CDR1 MDHEN and CDR2 SYDVKM. CDR3 coding DNA: TGTGCCAGCAGTTCGCCGCTGACGGGACAGGGGCTCTACGAGCAGTACTTC. Translating it yields CASSSPLTGQGLYEQYF. The complete variable domain, with remaining parts taken from reference TRBV28 and TRBJ2-7, reads DVKVTQSSRYLVKRTGEKVFLECVQDMDHENMFWYRQDPGLGLRLIYFSYDVKMKEKGDIPEGYSVSREKKERFSLILESASTNQTSMYLCASSSPLTGQGLYEQYFGPGTRLTVT.

This clone was seen once. This chain links TRBV4-1 with TRBJ2-5, with TRBD2 matching 11 bases. The CDR3 has 16 amino acids. Germline V gene sequence: CDR1 MGHRA, CDR2 YSYEKL. With 4 bases clipped from V and 1 base from J, the junction kept 5 bases outside the gene matches. The CDR3, as DNA: TGCGCCAGCAGCCTGGGGACTAGCGGCCTCCAAGAGACCCAGTACTTC. It yields the protein CASSLGTSGLQETQYF.